The text below deals with one T cell receptor (beta chain). The sample originates from a study of PD-1 blockade in classical Hodgkin lymphoma. Data came from immunoSEQ multiplex PCR; TCRdb stores just in-frame clones and leaves some out. The table lists around 26,000 clones, about 90% of them singletons. The time point was: newly diagnosed, previously untreated cHL patient sample. Magnetic negative selection was used to purify CD4+ T cells from thawed PBMCs. The V gene's germline CDR1 is MNHEY and CDR2 SVGAGI. The CDR3 extends over 14 amino acids. V lost 2 bases and J lost 16; bases outside the gene matches: 12.

The TCR was taken from a human donor with classical Hodgkin lymphoma. Specimen: CD4+ T cells from blood. The chain recombines TRBV6-5 with TRBJ2-1; 9 bases line up with TRBD1. CDR3 bases: TGTGCCAGCAGTTACAATTGGGGACAGGGACGAACATTCTTC. Its protein product is CASSYNWGQGRTFF.